The clone carrying this T cell receptor beta chain has a handful of counts. The target antigen is unknown. MiXCR, applied by TCRdb to the 5' RACE reads, yields one record per CDR3 protein. The data hold just over 300,000 distinct CDR3 sequences, with just under 20% observed a single time. Germline CDR1 and CDR2: MNHEY and SVGAGI. V was trimmed by 6 bases and J by 4 bases, leaving 13 bases between them. This CDR3 region has 15 residues. This entry is derived from a study of T-cell memory formation after mild COVID-19. Study in general: TCR clusters were mostly donor specific. Whole-study results and caveats: Day 15 to 85 contracting clones showed balanced CD4/CD8; day 15 to 37 expanders favored CD4+. Clones that contracted clustered mainly in CM and EM if CD4+ and in EMRA if CD8+.

This sequence was found in a man aged 18 to 35 who had mild COVID-19 (a few samples of this study predate the infection). Cell type and time point are not known. The sequenced sample was PBMCs or a T cell subset sorted from them (not recorded which). The chain has TRBV6-5 and TRBJ2-6; no firm D call. In DNA form, the CDR3 reads TGTGCCAGCAGAATGACTCCCGGAGGGGCCAACGTCCTGACTTTC. Protein product: CASRMTPGGANVLTF.